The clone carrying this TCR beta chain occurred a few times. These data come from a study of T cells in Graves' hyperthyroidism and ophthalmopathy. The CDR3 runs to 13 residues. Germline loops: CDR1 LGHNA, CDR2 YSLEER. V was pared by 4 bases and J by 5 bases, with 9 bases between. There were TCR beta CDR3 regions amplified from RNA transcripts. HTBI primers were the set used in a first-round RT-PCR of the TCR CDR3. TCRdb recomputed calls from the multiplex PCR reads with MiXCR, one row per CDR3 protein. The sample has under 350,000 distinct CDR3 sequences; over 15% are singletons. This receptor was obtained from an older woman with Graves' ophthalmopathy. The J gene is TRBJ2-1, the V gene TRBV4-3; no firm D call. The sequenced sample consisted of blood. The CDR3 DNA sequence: TGCGCCAGCAGCCTGAAGGGTCACAATGAGCAGTTCTTC. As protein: CASSLKGHNEQFF.